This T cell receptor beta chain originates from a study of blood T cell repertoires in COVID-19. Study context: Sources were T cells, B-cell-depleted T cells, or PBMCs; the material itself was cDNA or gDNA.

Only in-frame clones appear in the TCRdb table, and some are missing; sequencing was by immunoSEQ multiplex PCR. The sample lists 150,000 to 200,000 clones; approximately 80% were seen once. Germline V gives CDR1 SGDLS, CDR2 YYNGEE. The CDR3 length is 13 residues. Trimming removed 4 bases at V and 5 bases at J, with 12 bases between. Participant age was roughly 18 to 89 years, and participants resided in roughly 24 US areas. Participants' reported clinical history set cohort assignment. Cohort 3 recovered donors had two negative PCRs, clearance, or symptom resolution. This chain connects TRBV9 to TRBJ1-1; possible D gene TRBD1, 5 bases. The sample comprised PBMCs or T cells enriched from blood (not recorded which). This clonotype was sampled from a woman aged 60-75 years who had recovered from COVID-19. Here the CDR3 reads CASSLGGGTEAFF. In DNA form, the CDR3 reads TGTGCCAGCAGCTTGGGTGGGGGGACTGAAGCTTTCTTT.